One sample yielded the 19 T cell receptor beta chains listed below, sequenced in a study of beta chain features in type 1 diabetes. Study results and caveats: TCRB CDR3s from Type 1 diabetes patients were moderately but significantly shorter in all four CD4+ subsets.

The isolated RNA, all of it, was reverse transcribed, so expressed TCRB transcripts were what got sequenced. Measured with immunoSEQ multiplex PCR; TCRdb has only the in-frame clones, and not every one. This table holds more than 250,000 clones, 14% found once. The antigens for these receptors are not known. Sequencing was performed on naive CD4+ T cells from blood. Receptors originate from a man aged 25-45 years with type 1 diabetes.

This clone was detected a few times. CDR3 sequence reads: CASSFSGVGMNTEAFF. The CDR3 DNA is TGTGCCAGCAGTTTCTCGGGGGTGGGCATGAACACTGAAGCTTTCTTT. The chain combines TRBV27 with TRBJ1-1, with D tentatively TRBD1 (5 bases). The CDR3 is 16 residues long. In germline, CDR1 is MNHEY, CDR2 SMNVEV (reference sequence). The V end was cut by 3 bases, the J end by 0 bases, with 14 bases between.

This clone was seen a few times. V usage is TRBV7-2 and J usage is TRBJ1-2; possible D gene TRBD1, 6 bases. This CDR3 region has 13 residues. V gave up 4 bases and J gave up 2 bases, with 8 bases separating them. Looked up from germline, CDR1 is SGHTA and CDR2 is FQGNSA. CDR3 sequence reads: CASSSTGNYGYTF. CDR3 DNA sequence: TGTGCCAGCAGCTCTACAGGGAACTATGGCTACACCTTC.

This rearrangement joins TRBV5-1 to TRBJ2-2, with 10 bases lining up with TRBD2. The trim removed 4 bases at V and 7 bases at J, leaving 7 bases unmatched. CDR1 and CDR2 from the germline V gene are SGHRS and YFSETQ. CDR3 length: 15 amino acids. DNA for the CDR3: TGCGCCAGCAGCGACAGCGGGAGGGCCGACGGGGAGCTGTTTTTT. It specifies CASSDSGRADGELFF.

This chain joins TRBV28 and TRBJ2-5, with D possibly matching TRBD2 (6 bases). The V end was cut by 6 bases, the J end by 5 bases, with 13 bases between. The CDR3 extends over 13 amino acids. Germline lookup yields CDR1 MDHEN and CDR2 SYDVKM. This CDR3 is CASRPGRLETQYF. In nucleotides, the CDR3 is TGTGCCAGCAGGCCAGGGAGGTTGGAGACCCAGTACTTC.

This sequence joins TRBV6-6 and TRBJ2-1, with TRBD2 as a possible D gene (6 bases). Trimming stripped 6 bases from V and 2 bases from J, with 11 bases between. Germline lookup yields CDR1 MNHNY and CDR2 SVGAGI (reference sequence). CDR3 size: 14 residues. The CDR3 DNA reads TGTGCCAGCAGCCCGGGAGCAGCCTACAATGAGCAGTTCTTC. It yields the protein CASSPGAAYNEQFF.

This clone was seen a handful of times. The chain employs TRBV5-1 and TRBJ1-4; TRBD1 matches at 10 bases. From germline, CDR1 is SGHRS and CDR2 YFSETQ. The J segment lost 5 bases and the V segment lost 0 bases, leaving 4 bases of the junction unmatched. This CDR3 contains 16 residues. The CDR3 is CASSLVTGGVNEKLFF. CDR3 DNA: TGCGCCAGCAGCTTGGTGACAGGGGGCGTGAATGAAAAACTGTTTTTT. The entire variable domain, with the rest obtained from reference TRBV5-1 and TRBJ1-4, is as follows: KAGVTQTPRYLIKTRGQQVTLSCSPISGHRSVSWYQQTPGQGLQFLFEYFSETQRNKGNFPGRFSGRQFSNSRSEMNVSTLELGDSALYLCASSLVTGGVNEKLFFGSGTQLSVL.

The chain recombines TRBV11-2 with TRBJ2-1; perhaps TRBD1 as D (6 bases). From germline, CDR1 is SGHAT and CDR2 FQNNGV. V lost 4 bases to trimming and J lost 5 bases, with 15 bases between them. This CDR3 is built from 15 residues. The DNA for the CDR3 is TGTGCCAGCAGCTCACACGACAGGCGCAACAATGAGCAGTTCTTC. Translation gives CASSSHDRRNNEQFF.

CDR3: CASSLGPDKNTEAFF. In nucleotides, the CDR3 is TGTGCCAGCAGCTTAGGGCCGGACAAGAACACTGAAGCTTTCTTT. The chain couples TRBV11-2 to TRBJ1-1; D may be TRBD1 (5 bases). V gave up 1 base and J gave up 1 base, with 10 bases separating them. The CDR3 is 15 amino acids. Germline V gene data show CDR1 as SGHAT and CDR2 as FQNNGV.

This clone was seen many times. This chain uses TRBV4-2 with TRBJ2-1, with D possibly being TRBD1 (6 bases). From germline, CDR1 is LGHNA and CDR2 YNFKEQ. V was shortened by 0 bases and J by 12 bases, with 9 bases between the two germline ends. This CDR3 comprises 12 residues. CDR3 nucleotide sequence: TGTGCCAGCAGCCAAGACCAGGGGTCGCAGTTCTTC. It is translated as CASSQDQGSQFF.

This clone was counted between two and nine times. The CDR3 here is CASSQLRTASGANVLTF. CDR3 in DNA: TGTGCCAGCAGCCAACTTCGAACAGCTTCTGGGGCCAACGTCCTGACTTTC. The chain couples TRBV14 to TRBJ2-6; D unclear. V lost 2 bases, J lost 1 base, and 12 bases lay in between. The CDR3 is 17 residues long. The germline gives CDR1 SGHDN, CDR2 FVKESK. Drawing the rest from reference TRBV14 and TRBJ2-6, the complete variable domain is EAGVTQFPSHSVIEKGQTVTLRCDPISGHDNLYWYRRVMGKEIKFLLHFVKESKQDESGMPNNRFLAERTGGTYSTLKVQPAELEDSGVYFCASSQLRTASGANVLTFGAGSRLTVL.

This clone was recorded a few times. The chain employs TRBV11-2 and TRBJ2-5; D call uncertain. The CDR3 loop spans 13 amino acids. V shed 2 bases and J shed 1 base, with 5 bases lying between them. Germline V gene sequence: CDR1 SGHAT, CDR2 FQNNGV. In DNA, the CDR3 is TGTGCCAGCAGCTTACAGATCCAAGAGACCCAGTACTTC. Amino acids: CASSLQIQETQYF.

This clone turned up a few times. The CDR3 here is CASSDGEIYGYTF. CDR3 bases: TGTGCCAGCAGTGACGGGGAAATCTATGGCTACACCTTC. The chain combines TRBV6-1 with TRBJ1-2; unclear D gene. The V and J ends lost 3 bases and 4 bases respectively, with 9 bases between them. This CDR3 has 13 amino acids. The germline CDR1 and CDR2 sequences are MNHNS and SASEGT.

V gene TRBV27 combines with J gene TRBJ2-2, with 7 bases identical to TRBD1. This CDR3 region has 15 residues. Germline CDR1 MNHEY, CDR2 SMNVEV (reference sequence). J was trimmed by 1 base and V by 2 bases; bases with no gene match: 1. CDR3 coding DNA: TGTGCCAGCAGTTTACAGGGGGTGAACACCGGGGAGCTGTTTTTT. Translation: CASSLQGVNTGELFF.

This chain joins TRBV6-6 and TRBJ2-2; D remains ambiguous. In germline, CDR1 is MNHNY, CDR2 SVGAGI (reference sequence). The CDR3 is 15 residues long. V gave up 6 bases and J gave up 0 bases, with 11 bases separating them. For the CDR3, the DNA is TGTGCCAGCAGCAAGACTCTTTCGAACACCGGGGAGCTGTTTTTT. Amino acids: CASSKTLSNTGELFF.

The chain couples TRBV5-6 to TRBJ2-1; D gene unclear. Germline CDR1 and CDR2: SGHDT and YYEEEE. The CDR3 contains 12 residues. Deletions cut 6 bases from V and 7 bases from J, with 11 bases between. The CDR3 region is CASILGENEQFF. The CDR3 DNA sequence: TGTGCCAGCATTCTTGGAGAGAATGAGCAGTTCTTC. The full variable domain, its missing parts supplied by reference TRBV5-6 and TRBJ2-1, is DAGVTQSPTHLIKTRGQQVTLRCSPKSGHDTVSWYQQALGQGPQFIFQYYEEEERQRGNFPDRFSGHQFPNYSSELNVNALLLGDSALYLCASILGENEQFFGPGTRLTVL.

This clone was seen a few times. This chain connects TRBV5-6 to TRBJ2-1; D is perhaps TRBD2 (5 bases). The CDR3 is 14 amino acids. CDR1 is SGHDT, CDR2 YYEEEE, per germline. Trimming shortened V by 4 bases and J by 5 bases, and 13 bases separated the two germline ends. CDR3 protein: CASSVLGMNNEQFF. The CDR3, as DNA: TGTGCCAGCAGCGTTCTCGGGATGAACAATGAGCAGTTCTTC.

The chain employs TRBV5-1 and TRBJ1-1, with a tentative D call TRBD1 (6 bases). CDR3 size: 13 residues. V lost 0 bases, J lost 3 bases, and 6 bases lay in between. The germline gives CDR1 SGHRS, CDR2 YFSETQ. CDR3 bases: TGCGCCAGCAGCTTGGGGACAGACACTGAAGCTTTCTTT. It translates to CASSLGTDTEAFF.

Only a few counts were recorded for this clone. The rearrangement uses TRBV28 and TRBJ1-1; 8 nucleotides line up with TRBD1. CDR1 and CDR2 from the germline V gene are MDHEN and SYDVKM. The CDR3 sequence is 16 residues long. Trimming at V came to 2 bases and at J to 1 base, leaving 6 bases not matched to a gene. The CDR3 loop is CASSLRTGWENTEAFF. The CDR3 nucleotides are TGTGCCAGCAGTTTAAGGACAGGGTGGGAGAACACTGAAGCTTTCTTT.

This clone was detected a few times. The V call is TRBV5-1, the J call TRBJ2-3, with a weak D call TRBD2 (5 bases). CDR3 length: 15 residues. Between the trimmed V and J ends, which lost 6 bases and 5 bases, there was a span of 19 bases. Germline CDR1 SGHRS, CDR2 YFSETQ. In nucleotides, the CDR3 is TGCGCCAGCACTCCCCCGGTACCCGGGATAGATACGCAGTATTTT. Translation gives CASTPPVPGIDTQYF.